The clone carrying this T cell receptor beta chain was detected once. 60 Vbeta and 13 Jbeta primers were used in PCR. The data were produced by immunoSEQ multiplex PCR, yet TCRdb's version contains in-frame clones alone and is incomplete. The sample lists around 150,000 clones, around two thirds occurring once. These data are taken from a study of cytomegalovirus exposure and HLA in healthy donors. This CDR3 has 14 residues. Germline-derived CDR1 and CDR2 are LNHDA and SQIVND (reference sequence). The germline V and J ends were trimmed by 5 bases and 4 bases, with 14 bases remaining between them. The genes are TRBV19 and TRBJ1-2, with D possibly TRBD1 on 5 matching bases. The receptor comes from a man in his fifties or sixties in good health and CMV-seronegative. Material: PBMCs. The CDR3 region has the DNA TGTGCCAGTAGTCACGACAGCCCTCCCTATGGCTACACCTTC. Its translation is CASSHDSPPYGYTF.